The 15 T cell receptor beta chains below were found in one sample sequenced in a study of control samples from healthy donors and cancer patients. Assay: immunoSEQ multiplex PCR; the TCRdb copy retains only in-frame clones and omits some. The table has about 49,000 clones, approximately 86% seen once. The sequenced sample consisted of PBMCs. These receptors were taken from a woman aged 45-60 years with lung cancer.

The CDR3 DNA reads TGTGCCAGCACCGGCGGGGACAACCATTACTATGGCTACACCTTC. Amino acid sequence: CASTGGDNHYYGYTF. The chain is built from TRBV21-1 and TRBJ1-2. TRBV21-1 is recorded as a pseudogene. CDR3 length: 15 residues.

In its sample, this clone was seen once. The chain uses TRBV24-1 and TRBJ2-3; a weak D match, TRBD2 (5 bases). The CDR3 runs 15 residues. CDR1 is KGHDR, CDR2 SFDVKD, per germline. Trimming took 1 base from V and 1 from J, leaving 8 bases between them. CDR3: CATSDLRRGTDTQYF. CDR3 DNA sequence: TGTGCCACCAGTGATTTACGGCGGGGCACAGATACGCAGTATTTT.

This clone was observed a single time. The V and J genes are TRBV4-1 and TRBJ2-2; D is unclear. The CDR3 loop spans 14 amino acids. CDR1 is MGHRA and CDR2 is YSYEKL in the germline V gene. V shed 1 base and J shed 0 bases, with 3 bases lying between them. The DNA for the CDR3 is TGCGCCAGCAGCCAAGGAACGAACACCGGGGAGCTGTTTTTT. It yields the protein CASSQGTNTGELFF.

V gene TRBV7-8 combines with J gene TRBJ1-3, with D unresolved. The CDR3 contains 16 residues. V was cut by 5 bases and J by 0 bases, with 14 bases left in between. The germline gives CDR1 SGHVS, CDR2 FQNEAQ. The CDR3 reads CASSKSSGPSGNTIYF. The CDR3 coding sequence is TGTGCCAGCAGCAAGAGCAGCGGCCCCTCTGGAAACACCATATATTTT. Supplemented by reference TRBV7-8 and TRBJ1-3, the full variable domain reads GAGVSQSPRYKVAKRGQDVALRCDPISGHVSLFWYQQALGQGPEFLTYFQNEAQLDKSGLPSDRFFAERPEGSVSTLKIQRTQQEDSAVYLCASSKSSGPSGNTIYFGEGSWLTVV.

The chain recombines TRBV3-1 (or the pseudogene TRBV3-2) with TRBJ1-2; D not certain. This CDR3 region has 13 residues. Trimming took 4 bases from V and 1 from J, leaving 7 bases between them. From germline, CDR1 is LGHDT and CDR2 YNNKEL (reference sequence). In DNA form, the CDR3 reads TGTGCCAGCAGCCCAGACGGTAACTATGGCTACACCTTC. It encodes CASSPDGNYGYTF.

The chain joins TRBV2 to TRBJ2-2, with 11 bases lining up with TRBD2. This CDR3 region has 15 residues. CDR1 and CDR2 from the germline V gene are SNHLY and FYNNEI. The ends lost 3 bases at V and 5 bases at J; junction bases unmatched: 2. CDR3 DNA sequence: TGTGCCAGCAGTGAGCTAGCGGGGGGTACCGGGGAGCTGTTTTTT. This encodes CASSELAGGTGELFF.

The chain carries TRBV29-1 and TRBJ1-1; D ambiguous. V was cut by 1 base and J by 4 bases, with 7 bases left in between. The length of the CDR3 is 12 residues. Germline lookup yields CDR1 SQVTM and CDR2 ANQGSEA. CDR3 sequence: CSVEVASTEAFF. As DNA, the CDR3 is TGCAGCGTTGAAGTGGCGAGCACTGAAGCTTTCTTT.

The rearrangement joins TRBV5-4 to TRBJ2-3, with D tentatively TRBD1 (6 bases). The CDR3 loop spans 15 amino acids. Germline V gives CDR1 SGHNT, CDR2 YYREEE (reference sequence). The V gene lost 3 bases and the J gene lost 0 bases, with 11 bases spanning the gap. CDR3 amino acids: CASSYGQRSTDTQYF. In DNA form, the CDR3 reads TGTGCCAGCAGCTATGGACAGCGAAGCACAGATACGCAGTATTTT.

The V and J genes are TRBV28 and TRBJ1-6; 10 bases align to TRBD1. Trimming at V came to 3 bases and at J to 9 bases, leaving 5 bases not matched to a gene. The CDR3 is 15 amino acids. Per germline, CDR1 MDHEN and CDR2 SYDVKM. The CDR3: CASSLPGTGVSPLHF. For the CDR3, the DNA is TGTGCCAGCAGTTTGCCCGGGACAGGGGTTTCACCCCTCCACTTT. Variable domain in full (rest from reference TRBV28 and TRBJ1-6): DVKVTQSSRYLVKRTGEKVFLECVQDMDHENMFWYRQDPGLGLRLIYFSYDVKMKEKGDIPEGYSVSREKKERFSLILESASTNQTSMYLCASSLPGTGVSPLHFGNGTRLTVT.

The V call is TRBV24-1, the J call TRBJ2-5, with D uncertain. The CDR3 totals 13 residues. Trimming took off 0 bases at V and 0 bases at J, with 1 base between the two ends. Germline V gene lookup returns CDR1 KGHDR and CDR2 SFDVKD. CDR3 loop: CATSDLYQETQYF. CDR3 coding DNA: TGTGCCACCAGTGATTTGTACCAAGAGACCCAGTACTTC.

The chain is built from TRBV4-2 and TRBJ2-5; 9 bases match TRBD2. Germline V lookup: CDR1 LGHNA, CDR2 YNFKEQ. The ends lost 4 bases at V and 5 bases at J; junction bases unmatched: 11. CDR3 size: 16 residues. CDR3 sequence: CASSPLSGGRYETQYF. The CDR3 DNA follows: TGTGCCAGCAGCCCCTTAAGCGGGGGGCGGTATGAGACCCAGTACTTC.

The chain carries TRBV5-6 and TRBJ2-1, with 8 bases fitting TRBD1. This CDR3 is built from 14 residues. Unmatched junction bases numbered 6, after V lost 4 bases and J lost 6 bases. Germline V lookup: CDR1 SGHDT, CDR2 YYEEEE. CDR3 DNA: TGTGCCAGCAGCCCTCCGGACAGGGTCAATGAGCAGTTCTTC. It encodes CASSPPDRVNEQFF.

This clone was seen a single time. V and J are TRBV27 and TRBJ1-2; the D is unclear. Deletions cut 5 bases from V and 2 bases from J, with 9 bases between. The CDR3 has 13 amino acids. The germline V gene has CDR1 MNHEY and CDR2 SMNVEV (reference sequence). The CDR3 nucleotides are TGTGCCAGCAGTCCGACGTTGAACTATGGCTACACCTTC. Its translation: CASSPTLNYGYTF.

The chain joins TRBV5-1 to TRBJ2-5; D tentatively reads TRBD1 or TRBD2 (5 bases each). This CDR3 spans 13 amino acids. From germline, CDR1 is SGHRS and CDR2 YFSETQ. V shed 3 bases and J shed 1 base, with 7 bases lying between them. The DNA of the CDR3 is TGCGCCAGCAGCTCCGGGGCCCAAGAGACCCAGTACTTC. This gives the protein CASSSGAQETQYF.

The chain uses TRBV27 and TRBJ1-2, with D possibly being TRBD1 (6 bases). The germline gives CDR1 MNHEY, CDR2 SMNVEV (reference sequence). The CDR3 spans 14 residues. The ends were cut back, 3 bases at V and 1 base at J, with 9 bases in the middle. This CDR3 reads CASSFGQSNYGYTF. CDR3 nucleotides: TGTGCCAGCAGTTTCGGACAGAGTAACTATGGCTACACCTTC.